This TCR beta chain was sequenced during a study of T cells in Graves' hyperthyroidism and ophthalmopathy. Points from the study as a whole: Most expanded thyroid clonotypes above 0.001 also appeared in blood. The model identified upcoming ophthalmopathy a median approximately 6.5 months ahead of onset.

CDR1 and CDR2 from the germline V gene are KGHDR and SFDVKD. Losses at the gene ends were 3 bases for V and 5 bases for J; bases not matched to a gene: 8. This CDR3 region has 16 residues. The sample holds many counts of this clonotype. Its antigen is currently unknown. Lactation, pregnancy, other autoimmune disease or uncontrolled infection led to exclusion of patients. Amplification of TCR beta CDR3 regions was performed using RNA transcripts as template. In the first-round RT-PCR of the TCR CDR3, the HTBI primer set was used. TCRdb used MiXCR to reprocess the multiplex PCR reads, holding one entry per CDR3 protein. The repertoire includes roughly 400,000 distinct CDR3 sequences, over 12% of them detected once, and around 28% sits in the top ten.

Specimen: blood. The chain joins TRBV24-1 to TRBJ2-7; TRBD2 matches at 11 bases. The TCR was taken from a man aged 45 to 65 with Graves' ophthalmopathy. The DNA of the CDR3 is TGTGCCACCAGTGATACTTCTAGCGGGAGGCTCCACGAGCAGTACTTC. Its translation: CATSDTSSGRLHEQYF.